Listed below are T cell receptor beta chains from one sample, sequenced in a study of vaccination effects on CD4 cells after COVID-19. These receptors' targets are unknown. The repertoire was sequenced with immunoSEQ multiplex PCR; TCRdb's copy has only in-frame clones and lacks some. The sample carries 20,000 to 30,000 clones, around four fifths recorded once. Sequences were derived from CD4+ T cells from PBMCs cultured with HCoV-NL63 spike peptides, sampled after COVID-19 vaccination. The receptors here all came from a human donor who received a COVID-19 vaccine. Both conserved end residues are part of each CDR3. D genes are given only for firm matches. Size values are once, few and many counts, or a class for expanded clones, and some rows have none.

v_gene: TRBV20-1
d_gene: .
len: 14
abundance: .
j_gene: TRBJ2-1
CDR3aa: CSASRGGRHNEQFF
CDR3nt: TGCAGTGCTAGTAGGGGTGGTCGGCACAATGAGCAGTTCTTC

v_gene: TRBV5-1
d_gene: TRBD1
len: 15
abundance: .
j_gene: TRBJ2-7
CDR3aa: CASSIGPGQGNEQYF
CDR3nt: TGCGCCAGCAGCATAGGGCCGGGACAGGGGAACGAGCAGTACTTC

v_gene: TRBV5-1
d_gene: TRBD2
len: 16
abundance: once
j_gene: TRBJ2-2
CDR3aa: CASSVTSARGSGELFF
CDR3nt: TGCGCCAGCAGCGTGACTAGCGCTAGGGGTTCCGGGGAGCTGTTTTTT

v_gene: TRBV13
d_gene: .
len: 14
abundance: .
j_gene: TRBJ1-2
CDR3aa: CASSSHWGLYGYTF
CDR3nt: TGTGCCAGCAGCTCTCATTGGGGACTCTATGGCTACACCTTC

v_gene: TRBV18
d_gene: .
len: 12
abundance: .
j_gene: TRBJ1-1
CDR3aa: CASSPSPNEAFF
CDR3nt: TGTGCCAGCTCACCCTCCCCGAATGAAGCTTTCTTT

v_gene: TRBV5-1
d_gene: .
len: 15
abundance: .
j_gene: TRBJ1-1
CDR3aa: CASSSRGLGNTEAFF
CDR3nt: TGCGCCAGCAGCTCCAGGGGACTCGGGAACACTGAAGCTTTCTTT

v_gene: TRBV7-9
d_gene: .
len: 13
abundance: .
j_gene: TRBJ2-5
CDR3aa: CASSLGTPGTQYF
CDR3nt: TGTGCCAGCAGCTTAGGGACCCCGGGGACCCAGTACTTC

v_gene: TRBV4-2
d_gene: .
len: 16
abundance: once
j_gene: TRBJ1-3
CDR3aa: CASSQDGGSGRTAIYF
CDR3nt: TGTGCCAGCAGCCAAGATGGGGGATCGGGTAGGACAGCCATATATTTT

v_gene: TRBV7-3
d_gene: TRBD1
len: 20
abundance: once
j_gene: TRBJ1-1
CDR3aa: CASSLAPILYNVQGGTEAFF
CDR3nt: TGTGCCAGCAGCTTAGCACCTATCCTCTATAATGTGCAGGGGGGCACTGAAGCTTTCTTT

v_gene: TRBV5-5
d_gene: .
len: 16
abundance: once
j_gene: TRBJ1-1
CDR3aa: CASSLAAGRLRTEAFF
CDR3nt: TGTGCCAGCAGCTTGGCGGCAGGTCGATTGAGGACTGAAGCTTTCTTT

v_gene: TRBV2
d_gene: TRBD1
len: 15
abundance: .
j_gene: TRBJ1-1
CDR3aa: CASSEGDRWNTEAFF
CDR3nt: TGTGCCAGCAGTGAAGGGGACAGGTGGAACACTGAAGCTTTCTTT

v_gene: TRBV6-4
d_gene: TRBD1
len: 13
abundance: .
j_gene: TRBJ1-2
CDR3aa: CASRPGTGYDYTF
CDR3nt: TGTGCCAGCAGGCCCGGGACAGGGTACGACTACACCTTC

v_gene: TRBV6-5
d_gene: TRBD2
len: 14
abundance: .
j_gene: TRBJ2-7
CDR3aa: CASRLSGNPYEQYF
CDR3nt: TGTGCCAGCAGACTAAGCGGGAACCCCTACGAGCAGTACTTC

v_gene: TRBV5-1
d_gene: .
len: 17
abundance: .
j_gene: TRBJ2-1
CDR3aa: CASSLESGQGLLREQFF
CDR3nt: TGCGCCAGCAGCTTGGAAAGTGGGCAGGGGCTTCTGAGGGAGCAGTTCTTC

v_gene: TRBV3-1/TRBV3-2
d_gene: .
len: 15
abundance: .
j_gene: TRBJ1-5
CDR3aa: CASSPASQGNQPQHF
CDR3nt: TGTGCCAGCAGCCCGGCCAGCCAGGGCAATCAGCCCCAGCATTTT

v_gene: TRBV5-6
d_gene: TRBD1
len: 14
abundance: .
j_gene: TRBJ1-2
CDR3aa: CASSTGTGSYGYTF
CDR3nt: TGTGCCAGCAGCACCGGGACAGGCTCCTATGGCTACACCTTC

v_gene: TRBV10-3
d_gene: .
len: 18
abundance: .
j_gene: TRBJ1-5
CDR3aa: CAISERGWTRHSNQPQHF
CDR3nt: TGTGCCATCAGTGAGAGGGGCTGGACTAGACATAGCAATCAGCCCCAGCATTTT

v_gene: TRBV19
d_gene: .
len: 13
abundance: .
j_gene: TRBJ1-5
CDR3aa: CASRTTAEGPQHF
CDR3nt: TGTGCCAGTAGGACGACTGCTGAGGGGCCCCAGCATTTT

v_gene: TRBV5-6
d_gene: .
len: 11
abundance: .
j_gene: TRBJ2-4
CDR3aa: CASSLSGIQYF
CDR3nt: TGTGCCAGCAGCTTGTCTGGCATTCAGTACTTC

v_gene: TRBV5-4
d_gene: .
len: 16
abundance: .
j_gene: TRBJ1-5
CDR3aa: CASSLEPGDSNQPQHF
CDR3nt: TGTGCCAGCAGCTTGGAACCAGGGGATAGTAATCAGCCCCAGCATTTT

v_gene: TRBV2
d_gene: .
len: 11
abundance: .
j_gene: TRBJ1-1
CDR3aa: CAMTENTEAFF
CDR3nt: TGTGCGATGACAGAGAACACTGAAGCTTTCTTT

v_gene: TRBV6-5
d_gene: .
len: 13
abundance: .
j_gene: TRBJ2-7
CDR3aa: CASSLTGLYEQYF
CDR3nt: TGTGCCAGCAGTCTGACAGGCCTATACGAGCAGTACTTC

v_gene: TRBV30
d_gene: .
len: 13
abundance: few
j_gene: TRBJ1-5
CDR3aa: CAWSKKGNQPQHF
CDR3nt: TGTGCCTGGAGTAAGAAGGGAAATCAGCCCCAGCATTTT